These T cell receptor beta chains were read from a single sample in a study of T cell responses to AZD1222 COVID-19 vaccine. Produced via immunoSEQ multiplex PCR; TCRdb's table is partial and in-frame only. This table holds under 200,000 clones, around 92% found once. Material: peripheral blood, obtained on day 0 of AZD1222 vaccination. Receptor source: an adult in good health. CDR3s include the opening cysteine and the closing phenylalanine or tryptophan. D genes are given only for firm matches. A row's size may be missing; if present it is once, few, many or a size class.

d_gene: .
abundance: .
v_gene: TRBV4-2
j_gene: TRBJ1-1
CDR3aa: CASSQDTTASEAFF
CDR3nt: TGTGCCAGCAGCCAAGATACGACCGCATCTGAAGCTTTCTTT

d_gene: .
abundance: .
v_gene: TRBV3-1/TRBV3-2
j_gene: TRBJ1-4
CDR3aa: CASSHRVLANEKLFF
CDR3nt: TGTGCCAGCAGCCACAGGGTTCTGGCTAATGAAAAACTGTTTTTT

d_gene: .
abundance: .
v_gene: TRBV19
j_gene: TRBJ1-6
CDR3aa: CASSVGTENSPLHF
CDR3nt: TGTGCCAGTAGTGTTGGGACGGAAAATTCACCCCTCCACTTT

d_gene: .
abundance: .
v_gene: TRBV6-5
j_gene: TRBJ1-5
CDR3aa: CASSRGDSNQPQHF
CDR3nt: TGTGCCAGCAGTCGGGGGGATAGCAATCAGCCCCAGCATTTT

d_gene: TRBD1
abundance: .
v_gene: TRBV7-2
j_gene: TRBJ1-5
CDR3aa: CASSLVRGPQPQHF
CDR3nt: TGTGCCAGCAGCTTAGTCAGGGGGCCTCAGCCCCAGCATTTT

d_gene: .
abundance: .
v_gene: TRBV9
j_gene: TRBJ2-5
CDR3aa: CASSVDGKRGKETQYF
CDR3nt: TGTGCCAGCAGCGTAGATGGAAAAAGGGGAAAAGAGACCCAGTACTTC

d_gene: .
abundance: .
v_gene: TRBV5-1
j_gene: TRBJ2-7
CDR3aa: CASSLTVSSYEQYF
CDR3nt: TGCGCCAGCAGCTTAACAGTTAGCTCCTACGAGCAGTACTTC

d_gene: .
abundance: .
v_gene: TRBV6-2/TRBV6-3
j_gene: TRBJ1-5
CDR3aa: CASSYSGRYQPQHF
CDR3nt: TGTGCCAGCAGTTACTCGGGGCGCTATCAGCCCCAGCATTTT

d_gene: .
abundance: .
v_gene: TRBV5-6
j_gene: TRBJ1-1
CDR3aa: CASSHPARPSGEAFF
CDR3nt: TGTGCCAGCAGCCATCCCGCCCGACCTTCCGGCGAAGCTTTCTTT

d_gene: TRBD1
abundance: .
v_gene: TRBV27
j_gene: TRBJ1-5
CDR3aa: CASSWTGGTQPQHF
CDR3nt: TGTGCCAGCAGTTGGACAGGGGGCACCCAGCCCCAGCATTTT

d_gene: .
abundance: .
v_gene: TRBV19
j_gene: TRBJ2-1
CDR3aa: CASSQTRSWYNEQFF
CDR3nt: TGTGCCAGTAGCCAAACTAGGTCCTGGTACAATGAGCAGTTCTTC

d_gene: TRBD1
abundance: .
v_gene: TRBV11-2
j_gene: TRBJ2-7
CDR3aa: CASSFGTGYYEQYF
CDR3nt: TGTGCCAGCAGCTTCGGGACAGGGTATTACGAGCAGTACTTC

d_gene: TRBD1
abundance: .
v_gene: TRBV6-4
j_gene: TRBJ1-6
CDR3aa: CASSARTPRTGPYNSPLHF
CDR3nt: TGTGCCAGCAGTGCACGGACCCCCCGGACAGGCCCTTATAATTCACCCCTCCACTTT

d_gene: .
abundance: .
v_gene: TRBV5-1
j_gene: TRBJ1-3
CDR3aa: CASSLDLISGNTIYF
CDR3nt: TGCGCCAGCAGCTTGGATCTGATCTCTGGAAACACCATATATTTT

d_gene: .
abundance: .
v_gene: TRBV10-3
j_gene: TRBJ2-7
CDR3aa: CAISDSPTVLEQYF
CDR3nt: TGTGCCATCAGTGATTCTCCGACAGTACTCGAGCAGTACTTC

d_gene: .
abundance: .
v_gene: TRBV3-1/TRBV3-2
j_gene: TRBJ1-2
CDR3aa: CASSQTDRRGYGYTF
CDR3nt: TGTGCCAGCAGCCAGACTGACAGGAGGGGCTATGGCTACACCTTC

d_gene: .
abundance: .
v_gene: TRBV7-6
j_gene: TRBJ2-2
CDR3aa: CASSQTTPDWAGELFF
CDR3nt: TGTGCCAGCAGCCAGACGACCCCAGATTGGGCCGGGGAGCTGTTTTTT

d_gene: TRBD1
abundance: .
v_gene: TRBV9
j_gene: TRBJ1-5
CDR3aa: CASSDSTGVQPQHF
CDR3nt: TGTGCCAGCAGCGACTCGACAGGGGTTCAGCCCCAGCATTTT

d_gene: .
abundance: once
v_gene: TRBV7-8
j_gene: TRBJ2-7
CDR3aa: CASSRLYFSYEQYF
CDR3nt: TGTGCCAGCAGCCGGTTATATTTCTCCTACGAGCAGTACTTC

d_gene: TRBD1
abundance: .
v_gene: TRBV15
j_gene: TRBJ2-2
CDR3aa: CATSREGQGAFDGELFF
CDR3nt: TGTGCCACCAGCAGAGAAGGACAGGGGGCGTTTGACGGGGAGCTGTTTTTT

d_gene: .
abundance: .
v_gene: TRBV5-5
j_gene: TRBJ2-7
CDR3aa: CASSLDVAYEQYF
CDR3nt: TGTGCCAGCAGCTTGGACGTGGCCTACGAGCAGTACTTC

d_gene: TRBD1
abundance: .
v_gene: TRBV6-5
j_gene: TRBJ1-6
CDR3aa: CASRRQGGNSPLHF
CDR3nt: TGTGCCAGCAGGAGACAGGGGGGAAATTCACCCCTCCACTTT

d_gene: .
abundance: .
v_gene: TRBV2
j_gene: TRBJ1-2
CDR3aa: CASRSRGTDGYTF
CDR3nt: TGTGCCAGCAGGTCGCGCGGAACGGATGGCTACACCTTC

d_gene: .
abundance: .
v_gene: TRBV20-1
j_gene: TRBJ2-7
CDR3aa: CSASMSEALRNEQYF
CDR3nt: TGCAGTGCTAGTATGTCAGAGGCTTTGCGGAACGAGCAGTACTTC

d_gene: .
abundance: .
v_gene: TRBV30
j_gene: TRBJ1-6
CDR3aa: CAWTRGGAPLHF
CDR3nt: TGTGCCTGGACCAGGGGTGGTGCACCCCTCCACTTT

d_gene: TRBD1
abundance: .
v_gene: TRBV7-9
j_gene: TRBJ1-4
CDR3aa: CASSPRETGAEKLFF
CDR3nt: TGTGCCAGCAGCCCCCGAGAGACAGGGGCTGAAAAACTGTTTTTT

d_gene: TRBD1
abundance: .
v_gene: TRBV15
j_gene: TRBJ2-7
CDR3aa: CATSRDDRVSEQYF
CDR3nt: TGTGCCACCAGCAGAGATGACAGGGTGAGCGAGCAGTACTTC

d_gene: .
abundance: .
v_gene: TRBV20-1
j_gene: TRBJ1-5
CDR3aa: CSAGGQPQHF
CDR3nt: TGCAGTGCAGGGGGTCAGCCCCAGCATTTT

d_gene: .
abundance: .
v_gene: TRBV2
j_gene: TRBJ2-6
CDR3aa: CASRQDFSGANVLTF
CDR3nt: TGTGCCAGCAGGCAGGACTTCTCTGGGGCCAACGTCCTGACTTTC

d_gene: TRBD1
abundance: .
v_gene: TRBV6-4
j_gene: TRBJ2-1
CDR3aa: CASSRDRASNEQFF
CDR3nt: TGTGCCAGCAGCCGGGACAGGGCTTCAAATGAGCAGTTCTTC

d_gene: TRBD2
abundance: .
v_gene: TRBV9
j_gene: TRBJ2-5
CDR3aa: CASSVAAGDQETQYF
CDR3nt: TGTGCCAGCAGCGTAGCAGCGGGGGACCAAGAGACCCAGTACTTC

d_gene: TRBD1
abundance: .
v_gene: TRBV19
j_gene: TRBJ1-4
CDR3aa: CASIGGAPEKLFF
CDR3nt: TGTGCCAGTATAGGGGGCGCCCCTGAAAAACTGTTTTTT

d_gene: TRBD1
abundance: .
v_gene: TRBV10-3
j_gene: TRBJ2-7
CDR3aa: CAIRPGQGTYEQYF
CDR3nt: TGTGCCATCAGGCCGGGACAGGGGACCTACGAGCAGTACTTC

d_gene: TRBD1
abundance: .
v_gene: TRBV5-1
j_gene: TRBJ2-5
CDR3aa: CASRPDRAPETQYF
CDR3nt: TGCGCCAGCAGACCTGACAGGGCCCCCGAGACCCAGTACTTC

d_gene: .
abundance: .
v_gene: TRBV6-5
j_gene: TRBJ2-2
CDR3aa: CASKVVTGELFF
CDR3nt: TGTGCCAGCAAGGTTGTGACCGGGGAGCTGTTTTTT

d_gene: TRBD1
abundance: .
v_gene: TRBV18
j_gene: TRBJ2-1
CDR3aa: CASWSGTGVLNEQFF
CDR3nt: TGTGCCAGCTGGTCTGGGACAGGGGTTCTAAATGAGCAGTTCTTC

d_gene: .
abundance: once
v_gene: TRBV10-3
j_gene: TRBJ1-1
CDR3aa: CAITRTEGNTEAFF
CDR3nt: TGTGCCATCACTCGGACAGAGGGGAACACTGAAGCTTTCTTT

d_gene: TRBD2
abundance: .
v_gene: TRBV5-1
j_gene: TRBJ2-3
CDR3aa: CASSSLAGGSADTQYF
CDR3nt: TGCGCCAGCAGCTCCCTGGCGGGGGGGAGCGCAGATACGCAGTATTTT

d_gene: TRBD1
abundance: .
v_gene: TRBV3-1/TRBV3-2
j_gene: TRBJ2-7
CDR3aa: CASSQVQGAAYEQYF
CDR3nt: TGTGCCAGCAGCCAAGTACAGGGGGCCGCCTACGAGCAGTACTTC

d_gene: .
abundance: .
v_gene: TRBV21-1
j_gene: TRBJ1-5
CDR3aa: CASSKPTSNQPQHF
CDR3nt: TGTGCCAGCAGCAAACCAACCAGCAATCAGCCCCAGCATTTT

d_gene: .
abundance: .
v_gene: TRBV6-6
j_gene: TRBJ1-3
CDR3aa: CASSYGEGSSGNTIYF
CDR3nt: TGTGCCAGCAGTTACGGGGAGGGTTCGTCTGGAAACACCATATATTTT

d_gene: .
abundance: .
v_gene: TRBV9
j_gene: TRBJ1-6
CDR3aa: CASSVEGNGGPLHF
CDR3nt: TGTGCCAGCAGCGTAGAGGGGAATGGTGGGCCCCTCCACTTT